This T cell receptor beta chain was sequenced in a study of blood T cells in healthy people across ages. Combining a sample-barcoded 5' primer with a J-beta primer mix, a second PCR ran for 7 to 11 cycles. Any given sample supplied a minimum of 3 million CDR3-containing paired-end reads. TCRdb reprocessed the 5' RACE reads via MiXCR and lists one record per CDR3 protein. The top ten hold about an eighth of the sample, which has about a million distinct CDR3 sequences, around two fifths seen once. The CDR3 covers 13 residues. CDR1 and CDR2 from the germline V gene are MGHRA and YSYEKL. Trimming took 5 bases from V and 6 from J, leaving 12 bases between them.

The TCR sequence derives from a man aged 18 to 29 in good health. The sample was blood. The chain employs TRBV4-1 and TRBJ2-3; a possible D gene is TRBD2 (5 bases). The CDR3 DNA follows: TGCGCCAGCAGCGCCGCTAGCAAGGATACGCAGTATTTT. Translation gives CASSAASKDTQYF.